Listed below are T cell receptor beta chains from one sample, sequenced in a study of T cell responses to AZD1222 COVID-19 vaccine. Clones were read by immunoSEQ multiplex PCR, and TCRdb kept only the in-frame ones, dropping some. Counted here are about 130,000 clones, 80% to 90% occurring once; the ten biggest clones make up over 9.5%. This material consisted of peripheral blood, taken on day 0 of AZD1222 vaccination. The receptors derive from an adult in good health. The CDR3 runs from the conserved cysteine through the conserved F or W. D genes are given only for firm matches. Size values are once, few and many counts, or a class for expanded clones, and some rows have none.

CDR3 length	V gene	clone size	D gene	J gene	CDR3 protein	CDR3 DNA
17	TRBV21-1	.	.	TRBJ2-7	CASSKEDQEPSSYEQYF	TGTGCCAGCAGCAAAGAGGATCAGGAACCTAGCTCCTACGAGCAGTACTTC
15	TRBV5-1	.	.	TRBJ2-5	CASSLGQEPQETQYF	TGCGCCAGCAGCTTGGGACAGGAACCTCAAGAGACCCAGTACTTC
17	TRBV28	.	TRBD2	TRBJ2-1	CASSPLRGAGGGGEQFF	TGTGCCAGCAGTCCGTTAAGAGGAGCGGGAGGCGGGGGTGAGCAGTTCTTC
16	TRBV19	.	TRBD1	TRBJ1-5	CASSKLPGQSNQPQHF	TGTGCCAGTAGTAAACTCCCGGGACAGAGCAATCAGCCCCAGCATTTT
15	TRBV7-8	.	.	TRBJ1-2	CASSLGPHRGNGYTF	TGTGCCAGCAGCTTAGGCCCCCACCGGGGGAATGGCTACACCTTC
17	TRBV7-9	.	TRBD1	TRBJ2-1	CASTLTLQGLGYNEQFF	TGTGCCAGCACCCTTACGCTACAGGGGCTCGGCTACAATGAGCAGTTCTTC
15	TRBV6-4	.	TRBD1	TRBJ1-2	CASRDTGQGLYGYTF	TGTGCCAGCAGAGACACCGGACAGGGTCTTTATGGCTACACCTTC
12	TRBV28	.	.	TRBJ2-1	CASRRGATEQFF	TGTGCCAGCAGGAGGGGGGCGACTGAGCAGTTCTTC
15	TRBV7-2	.	.	TRBJ1-5	CASSPPPVGYQPQHF	TGTGCCAGCAGCCCCCCCCCAGTGGGCTATCAGCCCCAGCATTTT
17	TRBV5-8	.	TRBD1	TRBJ1-1	CASSPGTGARWNTEAFF	TGTGCCAGCAGCCCCGGAACAGGGGCGCGATGGAACACTGAAGCTTTCTTT
13	TRBV13	.	.	TRBJ1-6	CASRGGENSPLHF	TGTGCCAGCAGGGGGGGTGAGAATTCACCCCTCCACTTT
13	TRBV30	.	.	TRBJ2-7	CAWSGAALYEQYF	TGTGCCTGGAGCGGGGCAGCACTCTACGAGCAGTACTTC
14	TRBV7-9	once	.	TRBJ2-1	CASSPPDAYNEQFF	TGTGCCAGCAGCCCCCCTGACGCCTACAATGAGCAGTTCTTC
15	TRBV30	once	.	TRBJ2-7	CAWNLPSGNSYEQYF	TGTGCCTGGAATCTCCCCAGCGGCAACTCCTACGAGCAGTACTTC
13	TRBV19	.	.	TRBJ1-1	CASRITGRSEAFF	TGTGCCTCCCGCATCACAGGGAGATCAGAAGCTTTCTTT
12	TRBV3-1/TRBV3-2	.	.	TRBJ2-5	CASSQMRETQYF	TGTGCCAGCAGCCAAATGAGGGAGACCCAGTACTTC
17	TRBV29-1	.	TRBD2	TRBJ2-1	CSVEGIPGTSSYNEQFF	TGCAGCGTTGAGGGCATACCCGGGACTAGCTCCTACAATGAGCAGTTCTTC
16	TRBV4-3	.	TRBD1	TRBJ1-2	CASSQGVGGGIYGYTF	TGCGCCAGCAGCCAAGGGGTAGGGGGCGGAATCTATGGCTACACCTTC
15	TRBV5-1	.	.	TRBJ2-3	CASSLAAAGTDTQYF	TGCGCCAGCAGCTTGGCCGCGGCAGGCACAGATACGCAGTATTTT
15	TRBV30	.	.	TRBJ2-3	CAWSLERGISDTQYF	TGTGCCTGGTCCCTAGAGAGGGGAATTTCAGATACGCAGTATTTT
15	TRBV7-8	.	.	TRBJ2-1	CASSLGRQEYNEQFF	TGTGCCAGCAGCTTAGGGCGCCAGGAGTACAATGAGCAGTTCTTC
14	TRBV10-2	.	.	TRBJ1-6	CASSDQGRNSPLHF	TGCGCCAGCAGTGATCAGGGGAGAAATTCACCCCTCCACTTT
15	TRBV5-8	.	TRBD1	TRBJ2-7	CASSSLQGFGGEQYF	TGTGCCAGCAGCTCGCTACAGGGGTTCGGTGGTGAGCAGTACTTC
14	TRBV21-1	.	.	TRBJ2-1	CASSQGLFYNEQFF	TGTGCCAGCAGCCAGGGACTTTTCTACAATGAGCAGTTCTTC